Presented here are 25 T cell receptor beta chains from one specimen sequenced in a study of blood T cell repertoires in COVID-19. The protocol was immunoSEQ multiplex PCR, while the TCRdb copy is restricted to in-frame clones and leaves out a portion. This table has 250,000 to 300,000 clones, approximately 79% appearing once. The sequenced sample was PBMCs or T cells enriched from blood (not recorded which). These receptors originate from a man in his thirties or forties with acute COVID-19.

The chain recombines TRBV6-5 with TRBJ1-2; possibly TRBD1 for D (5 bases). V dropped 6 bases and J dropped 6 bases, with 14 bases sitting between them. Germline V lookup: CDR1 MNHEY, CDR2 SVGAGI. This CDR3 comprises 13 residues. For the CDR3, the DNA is TGTGCCAGCAGGGGGGACTTCCCCCATGGCTACACCTTC. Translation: CASRGDFPHGYTF.

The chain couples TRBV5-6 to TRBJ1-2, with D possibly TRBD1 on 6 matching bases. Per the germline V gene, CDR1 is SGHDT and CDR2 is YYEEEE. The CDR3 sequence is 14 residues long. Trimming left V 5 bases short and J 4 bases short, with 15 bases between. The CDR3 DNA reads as TGTGCCAGCAGGCTACAGGGAAACTCCTATGGCTACACCTTC. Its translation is CASRLQGNSYGYTF.

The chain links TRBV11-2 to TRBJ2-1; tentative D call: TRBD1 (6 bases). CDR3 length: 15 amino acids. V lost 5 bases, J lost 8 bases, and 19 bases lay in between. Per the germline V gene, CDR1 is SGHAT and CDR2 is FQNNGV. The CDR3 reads CASSPPRTAGHEQFF. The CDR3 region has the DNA TGTGCCAGCAGCCCACCGCGGACAGCTGGCCATGAGCAGTTCTTC. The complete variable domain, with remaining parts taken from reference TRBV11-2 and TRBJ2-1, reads EAGVAQSPRYKIIEKRQSVAFWCNPISGHATLYWYQQILGQGPKLLIQFQNNGVVDDSQLPKDRFSAERLKGVDSTLKIQPAKLEDSAVYLCASSPPRTAGHEQFFGPGTRLTVL.

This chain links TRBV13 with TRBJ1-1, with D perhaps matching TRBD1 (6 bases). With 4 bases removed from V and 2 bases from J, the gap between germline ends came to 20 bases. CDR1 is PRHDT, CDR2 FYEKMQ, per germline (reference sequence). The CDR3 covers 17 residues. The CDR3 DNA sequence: TGTGCCAGCAGCTCACCGACAGGATTGGTGGTCAACACTGAAGCTTTCTTT. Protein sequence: CASSSPTGLVVNTEAFF. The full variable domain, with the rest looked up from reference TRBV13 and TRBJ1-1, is AAGVIQSPRHLIKEKRETATLKCYPIPRHDTVYWYQQGPGQDPQFLISFYEKMQSDKGSIPDRFSAQQFSDYHSELNMSSLELGDSALYFCASSSPTGLVVNTEAFFGQGTRLTVV.

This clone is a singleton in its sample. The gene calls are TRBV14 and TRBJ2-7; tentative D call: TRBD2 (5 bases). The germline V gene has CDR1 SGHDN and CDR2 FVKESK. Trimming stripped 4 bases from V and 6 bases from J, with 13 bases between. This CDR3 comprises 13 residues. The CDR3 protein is CASSRVSRGEQYV. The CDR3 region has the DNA TGTGCCAGCAGCCGAGTTAGCCGGGGCGAGCAGTACGTC.

CDR3 nucleotide sequence: TGTGCCACCAGCAGAGATCTTTCGGCTGGCGGGGGAAAAGAGACCCAGTACTTC. Its translation is CATSRDLSAGGGKETQYF. The chain joins TRBV15 to TRBJ2-5, with 7 bases identical to TRBD2. The CDR3 is made up of 18 amino acids. Per germline, CDR1 LNHNV and CDR2 YYDKDF (reference sequence). V lost 0 bases, J lost 3 bases, and 13 bases stayed unmatched.

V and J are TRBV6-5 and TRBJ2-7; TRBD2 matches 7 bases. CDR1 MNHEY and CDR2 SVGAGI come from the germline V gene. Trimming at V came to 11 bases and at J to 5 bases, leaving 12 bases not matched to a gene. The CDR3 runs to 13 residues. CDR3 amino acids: CASRGSGYDEQYV. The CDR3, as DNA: TGTGCCTCCCGGGGTAGCGGGTATGACGAGCAGTACGTC.

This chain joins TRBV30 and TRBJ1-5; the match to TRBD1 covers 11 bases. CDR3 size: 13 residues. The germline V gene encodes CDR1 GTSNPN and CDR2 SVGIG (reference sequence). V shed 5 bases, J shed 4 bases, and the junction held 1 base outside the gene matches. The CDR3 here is CAWGQGANQPQHF. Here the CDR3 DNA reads TGTGCCTGGGGACAGGGGGCAAATCAGCCCCAGCATTTT.

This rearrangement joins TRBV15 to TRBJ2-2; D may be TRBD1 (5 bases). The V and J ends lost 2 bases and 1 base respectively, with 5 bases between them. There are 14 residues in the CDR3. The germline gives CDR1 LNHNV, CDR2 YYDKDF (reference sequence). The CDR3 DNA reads TGTGCCACCAGCAGAACAGGGAACACCGGGGAGCTGTTTTTT. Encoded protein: CATSRTGNTGELFF.

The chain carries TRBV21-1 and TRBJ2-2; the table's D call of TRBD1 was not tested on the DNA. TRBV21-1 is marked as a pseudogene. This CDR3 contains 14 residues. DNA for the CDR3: TGTGCCAGCAGCGACCAGGAGAACACCGGGGAGCTGTTTTTT. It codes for CASSDQENTGELFF.

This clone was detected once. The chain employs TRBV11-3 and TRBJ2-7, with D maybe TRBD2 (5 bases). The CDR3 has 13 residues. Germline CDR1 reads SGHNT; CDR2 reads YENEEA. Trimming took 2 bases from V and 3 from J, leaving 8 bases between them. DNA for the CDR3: TGTGCCAGCAGCTTACGTCGGGACTACGAGCAGTACGTC. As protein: CASSLRRDYEQYV.

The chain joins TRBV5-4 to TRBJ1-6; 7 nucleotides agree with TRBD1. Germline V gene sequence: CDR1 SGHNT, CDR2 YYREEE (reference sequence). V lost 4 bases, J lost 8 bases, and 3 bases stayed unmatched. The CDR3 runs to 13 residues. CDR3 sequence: CASSVGTDSPLHF. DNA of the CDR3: TGTGCCAGCAGCGTTGGGACAGATTCACCCCTCCACTTT.

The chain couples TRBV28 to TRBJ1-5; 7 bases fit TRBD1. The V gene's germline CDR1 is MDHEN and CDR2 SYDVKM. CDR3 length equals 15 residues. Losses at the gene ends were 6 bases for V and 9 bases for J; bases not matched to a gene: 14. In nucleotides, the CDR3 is TGTGCCAGCAGAGTTGACAGGGCCAAAGGGCGGCCCCAGCATTTT. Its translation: CASRVDRAKGRPQHF.

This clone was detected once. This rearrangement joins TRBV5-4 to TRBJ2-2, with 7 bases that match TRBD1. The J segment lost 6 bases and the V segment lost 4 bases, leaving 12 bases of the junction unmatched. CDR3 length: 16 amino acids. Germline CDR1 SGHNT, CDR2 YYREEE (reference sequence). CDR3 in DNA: TGTGCCAGCAGCCCCCGCACAGGGGTAGGAGCCGGGGAGCTGTTTTTT. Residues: CASSPRTGVGAGELFF.

CDR3 protein: CASSIGRGYDTEQFF. The CDR3 nucleotides read TGTGCCAGTAGTATAGGCAGGGGCTATGATACTGAGCAGTTCTTC. The chain has TRBV19 and TRBJ2-1; D perhaps matches TRBD1 (6 bases). This CDR3 contains 15 residues. With 1 base removed from V and 9 bases from J, the gap between germline ends came to 16 bases. Per the germline V gene, CDR1 is LNHDA and CDR2 is SQIVND (reference sequence).

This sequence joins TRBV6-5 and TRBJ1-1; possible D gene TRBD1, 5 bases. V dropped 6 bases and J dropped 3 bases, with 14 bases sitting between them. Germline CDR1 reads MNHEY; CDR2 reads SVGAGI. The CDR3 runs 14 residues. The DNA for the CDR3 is TGTGCCAGCAGGGTCCAGGGAATGGACACTGAAGCTTTCTTT. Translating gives CASRVQGMDTEAFF.

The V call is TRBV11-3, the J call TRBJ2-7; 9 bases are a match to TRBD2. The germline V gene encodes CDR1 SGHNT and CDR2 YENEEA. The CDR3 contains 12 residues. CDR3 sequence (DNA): TGTGCCAGCCTTAGGGGAGGTAGCGGGAGAGACGTC. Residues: CASLRGGSGRDV.

The CDR3 protein is CASSLGLLRFETQYF. The CDR3, as DNA: TGTGCCAGCAGCTTAGGTCTTTTGCGGTTTGAGACCCAGTACTTC. The chain carries TRBV7-3 and TRBJ2-5; the D is unclear. The germline V and J ends were trimmed by 2 bases and 5 bases, with 15 bases remaining between them. From germline, CDR1 is SGHTA and CDR2 FQGTGA. CDR3 length: 15 amino acids.

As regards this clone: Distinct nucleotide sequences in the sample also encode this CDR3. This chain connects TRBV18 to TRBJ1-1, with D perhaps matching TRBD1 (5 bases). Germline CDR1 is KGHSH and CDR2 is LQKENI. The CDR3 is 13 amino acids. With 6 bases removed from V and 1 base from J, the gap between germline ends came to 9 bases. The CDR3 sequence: CASSLTENTEAFF. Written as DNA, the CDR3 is TGTGCCAGCTCGCTGACAGAGAACACTGAAGCTTTCTTT.

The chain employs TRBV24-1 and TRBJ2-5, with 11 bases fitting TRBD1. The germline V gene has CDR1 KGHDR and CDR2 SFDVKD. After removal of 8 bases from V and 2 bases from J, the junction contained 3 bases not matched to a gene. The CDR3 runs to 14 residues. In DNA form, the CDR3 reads TGTGCCACCATGGGGACAGGGGGACAAGAGACCCAGTACTTC. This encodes CATMGTGGQETQYF.

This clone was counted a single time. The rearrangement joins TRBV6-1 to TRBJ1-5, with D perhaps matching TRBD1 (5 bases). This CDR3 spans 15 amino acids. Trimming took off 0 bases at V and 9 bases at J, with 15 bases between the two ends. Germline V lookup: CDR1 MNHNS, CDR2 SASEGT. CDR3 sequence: CASSEARRGDRPQHF. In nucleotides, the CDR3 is TGTGCCAGCAGTGAAGCGCGACGGGGGGATCGGCCCCAGCATTTT.

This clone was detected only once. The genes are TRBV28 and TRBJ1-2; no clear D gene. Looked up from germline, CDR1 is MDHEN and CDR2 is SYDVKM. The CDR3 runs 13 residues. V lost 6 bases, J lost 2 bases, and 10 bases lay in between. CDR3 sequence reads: CASSGWRNYGYTF. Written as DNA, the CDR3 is TGTGCCAGCAGCGGGTGGAGGAACTATGGCTACACCTTC.

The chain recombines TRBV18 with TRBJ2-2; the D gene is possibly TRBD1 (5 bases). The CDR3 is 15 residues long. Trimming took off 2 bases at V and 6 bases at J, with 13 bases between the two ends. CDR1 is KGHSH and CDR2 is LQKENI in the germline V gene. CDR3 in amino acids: CASSPYKGVAGELFF. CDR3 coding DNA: TGTGCCAGCTCACCATATAAAGGGGTCGCCGGGGAGCTGTTTTTT. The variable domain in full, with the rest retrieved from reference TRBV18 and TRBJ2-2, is NAGVMQNPRHLVRRRGQEARLRCSPMKGHSHVYWYRQLPEEGLKFMVYLQKENIIDESGMPKERFSAEFPKEGPSILRIQQVVRGDSAAYFCASSPYKGVAGELFFGEGSRLTVL.

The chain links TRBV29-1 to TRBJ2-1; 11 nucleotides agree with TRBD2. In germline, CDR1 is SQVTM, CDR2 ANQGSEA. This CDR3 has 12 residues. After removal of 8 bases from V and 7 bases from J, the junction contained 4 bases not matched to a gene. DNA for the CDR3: TGCAGCTTAAGACTAGCGGGGAATGAGCAGTTCTTC. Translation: CSLRLAGNEQFF.

The CDR3 DNA reads as TGCGCCAGCAACCATCCCCAGGAGGCAGGGGCTTCCGCGGCCCAGCATTTT. Its translation: CASNHPQEAGASAAQHF. This chain joins TRBV4-1 and TRBJ1-5; D may be TRBD1 (6 bases). The CDR3 has 17 residues. Trimming took off 7 bases at V and 11 bases at J, with 30 bases between the two ends. CDR1 is MGHRA, CDR2 YSYEKL, per germline.